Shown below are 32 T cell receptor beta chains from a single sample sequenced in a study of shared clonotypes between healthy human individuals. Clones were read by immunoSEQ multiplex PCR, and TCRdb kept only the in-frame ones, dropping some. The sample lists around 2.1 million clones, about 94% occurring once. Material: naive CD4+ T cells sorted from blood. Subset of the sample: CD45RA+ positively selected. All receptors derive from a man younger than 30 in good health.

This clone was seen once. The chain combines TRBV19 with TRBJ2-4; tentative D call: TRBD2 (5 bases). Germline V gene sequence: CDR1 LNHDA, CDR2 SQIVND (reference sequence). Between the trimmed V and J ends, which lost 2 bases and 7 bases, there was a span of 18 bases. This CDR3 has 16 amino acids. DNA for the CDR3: TGTGCCAGTAGTATAAAGGACTCCCTATTGGGGAACATTCAGTACTTC. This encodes CASSIKDSLLGNIQYF. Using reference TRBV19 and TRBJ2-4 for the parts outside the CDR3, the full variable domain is DGGITQSPKYLFRKEGQNVTLSCEQNLNHDAMYWYRQDPGQGLRLIYYSQIVNDFQKGDIAEGYSVSREKKESFPLTVTSAQKNPTAFYLCASSIKDSLLGNIQYFGAGTRLSVL.

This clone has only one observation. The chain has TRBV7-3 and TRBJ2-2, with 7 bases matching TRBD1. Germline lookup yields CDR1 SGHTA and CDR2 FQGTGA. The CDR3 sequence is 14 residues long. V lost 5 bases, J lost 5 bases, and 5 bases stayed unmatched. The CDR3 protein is CASSQQQGTGELFF. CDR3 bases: TGTGCCAGCAGCCAACAACAGGGGACCGGGGAGCTGTTTTTT.

Here the CDR3 DNA reads TGTGCCAGCAGACGGGACAGCATCTCTGGAAACACCATATATTTT. This translates into CASRRDSISGNTIYF. The chain recombines TRBV28 with TRBJ1-3, with TRBD1 matching 7 bases. V dropped 6 bases and J dropped 0; count of bases not matched to a gene: 5. The CDR3 consists of 15 residues. The germline gives CDR1 MDHEN, CDR2 SYDVKM.

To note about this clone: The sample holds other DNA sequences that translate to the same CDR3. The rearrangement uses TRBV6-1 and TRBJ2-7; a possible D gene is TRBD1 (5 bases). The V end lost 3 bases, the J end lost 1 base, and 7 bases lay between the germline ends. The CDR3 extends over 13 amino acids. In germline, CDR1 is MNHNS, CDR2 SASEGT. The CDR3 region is CASSDQGSYEQYF. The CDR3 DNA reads TGTGCCAGCAGTGATCAGGGTTCCTACGAGCAGTACTTC.

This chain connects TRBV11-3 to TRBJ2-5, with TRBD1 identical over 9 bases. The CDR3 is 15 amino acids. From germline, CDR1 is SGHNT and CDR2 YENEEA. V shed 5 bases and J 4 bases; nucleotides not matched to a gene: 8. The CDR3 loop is CASSIATGGGETQYF. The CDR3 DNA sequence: TGTGCCAGCAGCATAGCTACAGGGGGCGGAGAGACCCAGTACTTC.

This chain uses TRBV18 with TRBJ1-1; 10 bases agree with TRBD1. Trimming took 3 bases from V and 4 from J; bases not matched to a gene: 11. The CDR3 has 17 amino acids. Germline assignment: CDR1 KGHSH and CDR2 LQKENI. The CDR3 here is CASSPGITWDRGTEAFF. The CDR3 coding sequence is TGTGCCAGCTCACCCGGGATTACCTGGGACAGGGGCACTGAAGCTTTCTTT.

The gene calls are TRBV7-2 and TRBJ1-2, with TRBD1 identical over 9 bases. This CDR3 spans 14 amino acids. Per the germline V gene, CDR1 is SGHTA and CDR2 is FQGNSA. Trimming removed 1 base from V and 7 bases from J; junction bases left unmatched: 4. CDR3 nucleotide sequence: TGTGCCAGCAGCTTAGGGGACAGGGCAACTGGCTACACCTTC. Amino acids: CASSLGDRATGYTF.

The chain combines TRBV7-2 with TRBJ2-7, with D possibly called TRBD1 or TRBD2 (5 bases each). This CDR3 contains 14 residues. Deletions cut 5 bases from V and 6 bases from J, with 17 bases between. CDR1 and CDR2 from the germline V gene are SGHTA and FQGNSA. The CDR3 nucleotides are TGTGCCAGCAGCACCACTAGGGGCGGTGGCGAGCAGTACTTC. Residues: CASSTTRGGGEQYF.

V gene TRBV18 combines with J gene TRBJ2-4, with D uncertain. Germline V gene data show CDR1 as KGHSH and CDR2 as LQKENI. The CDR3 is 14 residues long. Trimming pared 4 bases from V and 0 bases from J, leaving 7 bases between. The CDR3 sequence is CASSQALAKNIQYF. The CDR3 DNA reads TGTGCCAGCTCACAGGCGCTAGCCAAAAACATTCAGTACTTC.

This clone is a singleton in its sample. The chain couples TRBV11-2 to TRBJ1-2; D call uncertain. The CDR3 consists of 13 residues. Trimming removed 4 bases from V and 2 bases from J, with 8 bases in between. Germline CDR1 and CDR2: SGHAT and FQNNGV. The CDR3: CASSSGVNYGYTF. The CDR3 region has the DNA TGTGCCAGCAGCTCCGGGGTGAACTATGGCTACACCTTC.

The CDR3, as DNA: TGTGCCAGCAGTGAGTGGACAGGGGGTACTGAAGCTTTCTTT. Protein: CASSEWTGGTEAFF. The chain links TRBV6-1 to TRBJ1-1; 10 nucleotides match TRBD1. This CDR3 comprises 14 residues. Germline CDR1 and CDR2: MNHNS and SASEGT. J gave up 5 bases and V 3 bases, and 3 bases lay outside the gene matches.

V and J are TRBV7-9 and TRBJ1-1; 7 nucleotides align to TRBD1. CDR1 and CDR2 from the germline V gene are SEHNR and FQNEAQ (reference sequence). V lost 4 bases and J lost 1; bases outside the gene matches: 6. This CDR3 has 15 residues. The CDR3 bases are TGTGCCAGCAGCTCCAGGGGGGTAGGGAACACTGAAGCTTTCTTT. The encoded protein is CASSSRGVGNTEAFF.

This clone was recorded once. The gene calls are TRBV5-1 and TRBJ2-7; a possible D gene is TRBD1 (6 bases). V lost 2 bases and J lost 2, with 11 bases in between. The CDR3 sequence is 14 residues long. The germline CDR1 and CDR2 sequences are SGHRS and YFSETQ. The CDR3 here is CASSLNRDTYEQYF. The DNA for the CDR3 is TGCGCCAGCAGCTTAAACAGGGACACCTACGAGCAGTACTTC.

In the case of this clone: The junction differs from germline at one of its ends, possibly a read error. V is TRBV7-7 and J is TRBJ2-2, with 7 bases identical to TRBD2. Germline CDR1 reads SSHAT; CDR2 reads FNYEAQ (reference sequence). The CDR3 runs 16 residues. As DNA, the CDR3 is TGTGCTAGCAGCCCGGGGGGAGGCAGGAACACCGGGGAGCTGTTTTTT. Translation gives CASSPGGGRNTGELFF.

The CDR3 coding sequence is TGTGCCAGCAGCGTCGGGACAGGGGACCGAATGCGCGGCTACACCTTC. Its protein is CASSVGTGDRMRGYTF. The chain joins TRBV9 to TRBJ1-2; the match to TRBD1 covers 10 bases. This CDR3 comprises 16 residues. The germline V gene has CDR1 SGDLS and CDR2 YYNGEE. Trimming at V came to 2 bases and at J to 8 bases, leaving 12 bases not matched to a gene.

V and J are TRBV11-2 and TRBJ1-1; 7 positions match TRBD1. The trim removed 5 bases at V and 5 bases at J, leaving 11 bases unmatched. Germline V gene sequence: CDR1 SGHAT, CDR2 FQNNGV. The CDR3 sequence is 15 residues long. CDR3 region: CASSPQGGGGTEAFF. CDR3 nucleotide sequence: TGTGCCAGCAGCCCCCAGGGGGGAGGGGGGACTGAAGCTTTCTTT.

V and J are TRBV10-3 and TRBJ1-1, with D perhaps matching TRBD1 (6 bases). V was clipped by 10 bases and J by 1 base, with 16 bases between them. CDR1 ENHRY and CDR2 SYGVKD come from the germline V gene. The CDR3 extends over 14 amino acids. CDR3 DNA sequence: TGTGCCACCATAGGGGGACACCAGAACACTGAAGCTTTCTTT. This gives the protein CATIGGHQNTEAFF.

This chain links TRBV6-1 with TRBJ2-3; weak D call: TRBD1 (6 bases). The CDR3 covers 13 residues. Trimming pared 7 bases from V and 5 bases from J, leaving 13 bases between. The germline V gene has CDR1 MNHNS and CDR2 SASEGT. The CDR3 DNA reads TGTGCCAGCAATCCACAGGGATTAGATACGCAGTATTTT. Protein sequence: CASNPQGLDTQYF.

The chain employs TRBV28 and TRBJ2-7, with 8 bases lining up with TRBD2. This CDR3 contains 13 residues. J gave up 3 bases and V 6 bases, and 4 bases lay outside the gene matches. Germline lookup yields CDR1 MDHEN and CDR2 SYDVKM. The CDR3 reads CASSPGTSYEQYF. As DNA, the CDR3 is TGTGCCAGCAGCCCTGGGACTAGCTACGAGCAGTACTTC.

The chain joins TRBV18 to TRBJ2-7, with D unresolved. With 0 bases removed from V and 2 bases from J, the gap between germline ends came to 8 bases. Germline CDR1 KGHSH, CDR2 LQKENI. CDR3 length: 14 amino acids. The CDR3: CASSPPHLPYEQYF. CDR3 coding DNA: TGTGCCAGCTCACCACCACACCTTCCCTACGAGCAGTACTTC.

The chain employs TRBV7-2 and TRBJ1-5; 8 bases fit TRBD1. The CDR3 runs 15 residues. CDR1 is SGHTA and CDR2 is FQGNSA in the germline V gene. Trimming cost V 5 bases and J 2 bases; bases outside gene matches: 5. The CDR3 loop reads CASSVRGQGNQPQHF. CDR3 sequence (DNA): TGTGCCAGCAGCGTTCGGGGACAGGGCAATCAGCCCCAGCATTTT.

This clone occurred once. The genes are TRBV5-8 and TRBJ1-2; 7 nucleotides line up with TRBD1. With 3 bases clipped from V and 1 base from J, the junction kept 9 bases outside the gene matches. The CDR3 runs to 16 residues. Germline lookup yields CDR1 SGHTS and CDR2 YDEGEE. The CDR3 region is CASSSTRDSFNYGYTF. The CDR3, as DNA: TGTGCCAGCAGCTCCACCCGGGACAGCTTTAACTATGGCTACACCTTC. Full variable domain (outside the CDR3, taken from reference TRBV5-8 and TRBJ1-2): EAGVTQSPTHLIKTRGQQATLRCSPISGHTSVYWYQQALGLGLQFLLWYDEGEERNRGNFPPRFSGRQFPNYSSELNVNALELEDSALYLCASSSTRDSFNYGYTFGSGTRLTVV.

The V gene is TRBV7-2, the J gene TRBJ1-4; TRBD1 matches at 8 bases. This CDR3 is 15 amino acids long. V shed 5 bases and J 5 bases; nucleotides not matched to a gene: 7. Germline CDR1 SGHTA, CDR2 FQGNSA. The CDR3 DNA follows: TGTGCCAGCAGCCCCCGGACAGGGTCGAATGAAAAACTGTTTTTT. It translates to CASSPRTGSNEKLFF.

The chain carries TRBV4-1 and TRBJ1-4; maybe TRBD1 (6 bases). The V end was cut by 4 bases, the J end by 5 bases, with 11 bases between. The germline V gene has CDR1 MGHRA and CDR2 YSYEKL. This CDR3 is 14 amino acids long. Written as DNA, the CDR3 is TGCGCCAGCAGCCCGTCCGACAGGAATGAAAAACTGTTTTTT. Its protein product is CASSPSDRNEKLFF.

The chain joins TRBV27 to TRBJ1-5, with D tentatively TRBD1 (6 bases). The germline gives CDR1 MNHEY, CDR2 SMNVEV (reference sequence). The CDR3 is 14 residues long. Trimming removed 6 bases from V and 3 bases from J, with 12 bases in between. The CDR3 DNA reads TGTGCCAGCAGCCTTACAGGGCCCAATCAGCCCCAGCATTTT. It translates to CASSLTGPNQPQHF.

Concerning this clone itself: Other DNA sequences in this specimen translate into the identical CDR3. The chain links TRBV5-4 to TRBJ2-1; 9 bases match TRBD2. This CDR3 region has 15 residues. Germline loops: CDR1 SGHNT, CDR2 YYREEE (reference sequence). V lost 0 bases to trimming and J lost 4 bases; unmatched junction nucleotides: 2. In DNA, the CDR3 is TGTGCCAGCAGCTTGGAGACTAGCGGATACAATGAGCAGTTCTTC. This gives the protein CASSLETSGYNEQFF.

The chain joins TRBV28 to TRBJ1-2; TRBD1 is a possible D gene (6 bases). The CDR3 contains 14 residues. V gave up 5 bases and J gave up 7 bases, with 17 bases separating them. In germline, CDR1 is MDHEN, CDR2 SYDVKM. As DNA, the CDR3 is TGTGCCAGCAGTCCCCGGCCAAGGGGGGGTGGCTACACCTTC. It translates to CASSPRPRGGGYTF.

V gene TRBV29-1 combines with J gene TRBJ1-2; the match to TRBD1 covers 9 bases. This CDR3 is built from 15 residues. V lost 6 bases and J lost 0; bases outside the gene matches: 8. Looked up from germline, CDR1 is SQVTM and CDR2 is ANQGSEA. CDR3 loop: CSVLPGTGTNYGYTF. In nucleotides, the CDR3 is TGCAGCGTCTTACCCGGGACAGGGACTAACTATGGCTACACCTTC.

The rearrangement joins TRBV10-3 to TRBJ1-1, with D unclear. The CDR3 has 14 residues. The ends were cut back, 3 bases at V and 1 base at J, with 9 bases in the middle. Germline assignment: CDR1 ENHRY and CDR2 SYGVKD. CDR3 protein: CAISEGPANTEAFF. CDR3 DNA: TGTGCCATCAGTGAAGGACCAGCGAACACTGAAGCTTTCTTT.

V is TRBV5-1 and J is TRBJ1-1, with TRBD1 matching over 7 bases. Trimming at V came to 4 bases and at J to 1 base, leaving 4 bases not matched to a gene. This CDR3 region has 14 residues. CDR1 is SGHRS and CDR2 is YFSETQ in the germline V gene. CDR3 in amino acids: CASSPWTGNTEAFF. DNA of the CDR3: TGCGCCAGCAGCCCATGGACAGGGAACACTGAAGCTTTCTTT.

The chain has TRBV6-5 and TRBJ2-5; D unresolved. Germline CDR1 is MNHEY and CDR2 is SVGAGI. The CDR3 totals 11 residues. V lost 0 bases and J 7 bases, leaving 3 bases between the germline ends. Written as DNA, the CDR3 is TGTGCCAGCAGTTACTCGAGGACCCAGTACTTC. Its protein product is CASSYSRTQYF.

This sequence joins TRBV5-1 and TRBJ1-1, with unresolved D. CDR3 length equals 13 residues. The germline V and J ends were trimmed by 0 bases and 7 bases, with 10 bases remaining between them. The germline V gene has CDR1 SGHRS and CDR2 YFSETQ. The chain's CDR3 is CASSLAPTGEAFF. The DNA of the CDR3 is TGCGCCAGCAGCTTGGCCCCGACCGGTGAAGCTTTCTTT.